One T cell receptor (beta chain) is described in this entry. No antigen is known for it. Base qualities were left out, and no much larger clone turns up one base away. TCR CDR3 regions were amplified from genomic DNA by multiplex PCR using the deep immunoSEQ assay. Genomic DNA extracted from each cell subset was distributed evenly over all wells of several immunoSEQ 96-well plates, and each plate served as one replicate. For sorted subsets, each replicate PCR was loaded with 200 ng genomic DNA, equivalent to 30,000 or so T cell genomes. Purified libraries were measured with a Qubit 3.0 fluorometer, size-checked on a Bioanalyzer 2100, and measured again with the KAPA Library Quantification kit. Every immunoSEQ 96-well plate was sequenced on a dedicated single-read 150-cycle Illumina NextSeq 550 flow cell. The authors processed their data as follows. Because the immunoSEQ output held only junctional sequences and lacked quality scores, the filtering could not match the filtering applied to full-length reads. Sequences were annotated with PyIR, a Python wrapper for IgBLAST v1.9, and V/J genes and CDR3 were assigned using IMGT germline references. Reads were removed for weak V/J assignments (E-value above 1e-6), missing CDR3, stop codons, out-of-frame junctions, or ambiguous translated residues. V3J clonotypes were defined as sequences sharing the same inferred V gene, J gene, and CDR3 amino acid sequence. To compute the percentage overlap between repertoires, the number of shared unique clonotypes was divided by the size of the smaller repertoire. Repertoire richness was assessed with RTK rarefaction, the Chao1 estimator, and Recon v2.1 estimates of unobserved clonotypes. For all TCRbeta clonotypes obtained by the gDNA method from four donors, generation probabilities were computed with OLGA. TCRdb mirrors the immuneACCESS table, restricted to in-frame sequences. Some clones are absent from its copies; in checked studies, under half trace to an unresolved V gene, and the reason for the others is unknown. V and J calls plus clone size are reproduced from that table; the DNA served to infer D and trimming. This sample has around 980,000 clones in its table, and 70% to 80% of those were observed once. More than 0.55% of the sample is in the top ten clones.

From its cysteine to its phenylalanine, the CDR3 spans 15 amino acids. Only CDR3 DNA is held: 45 bases, read in frame from base 1. As encoded in the germline V gene, CDR1 is KGHSH while CDR2 is LQKENI. Germline trimming amounts to 5 bases on V and 4 bases on J, with 5 as the count of junction bases outside the gene matches. The sample is drawn from a study of shared clonotypes between healthy human individuals (dated by TCRdb to between 2020 and 2021). The study in broad terms: Three men and a couple of women, aged 18 to 49 years, made up the cohort. Per donor, leukapheresis produced somewhere between about 0.8 and 9.5 billion PBMCs. Different laboratories and diverse techniques were used to prepare libraries and sequence TCR repertoires, to increase sequencing depth and limit assay-specific biases. For each donor, three plates each were used for CD4 naive and CD4 memory, two plates were used for CD8 naive, and one plate was used for CD8 memory. The study deeply sequenced blood TCR repertoires of five healthy adults to estimate repertoire size and the extent of clonotype sharing between individuals. General study outcomes and caveats: Clonotypes shared by all four sorted-subset donors showed higher generation probabilities than non-shared clonotypes. Estimated clonotype richness was generally larger for naive than for memory subsets. Roughly 5.2% of naive CD4, around 4% of naive CD8, roughly 2.5% of memory CD4, and around 0.42% of memory CD8 clonotypes were shared across a few donors. Because the study included only a small number of donors, the genetic and exposure-history diversity represented was limited. Even with the large sequencing depth, rarefaction of the sorted-subset datasets indicated that sequencing was incomplete. Based on pairwise subsampling, the degree of clonotype sharing among donors was expected to be affected by sequencing depth. Sampling was restricted to blood, and TCR repertoires in tissue are likely to differ from TCR repertoires in blood.

Donors were healthy HIV-negative adults with no recently reported acute infections or vaccinations. Only Caucasian adults living in Nashville, Tennessee, USA were represented among the donors. CD4+ T cells were enriched through magnetic negative selection, after which naive cells were positively selected on CD45RA and the remaining negative fraction served as the memory subset. Blood was obtained by leukapheresis, after which PBMCs were separated by Ficoll-Histopaque density gradient centrifugation and cryopreserved in liquid nitrogen vapor phase. Analytical flow cytometry was used to check the purity and quantity of each magnetically sorted T cell population. Genomic DNA was isolated from every sorted fraction and measured by UV absorbance on a Nanodrop 2000c.

The sequence links TRBV18 to TRBJ2-3, and TRBD2 matches 11 of the central bases. The specimen was memory CD4+ T cells from PBMCs. The cell subset or site tag for this specimen amounts to: CD45RA-negative fraction. This sequence originates from a man between 18 and 35 years old in good health. Some clones in this sample may be carry-over from other donors' samples. The CDR3 amino acid sequence is: CASSLVAGGPDTQYF. The nucleotides read TGTGCCAGCTCATTAGTAGCGGGAGGGCCAGATACGCAGTATTTT.